This entry concerns a single TCR beta chain. The data were taken from a study of blood T cell repertoires in COVID-19. Study summary: The United States, Italy and Spain provided the acute and convalescent COVID-19 samples.

V lost 4 bases and J lost 3; bases outside the gene matches: 2. There are 14 residues in the CDR3. Germline CDR1 LNHDA, CDR2 SQIVND (reference sequence). Living in under 30 US areas, the participants were between about 18 and 95 years of age. In assigning cohorts, the study relied on participant-reported clinical history. Produced via immunoSEQ multiplex PCR; TCRdb's table is partial and in-frame only. The table has about 240,000 clones, around 86% seen once. The gene calls are TRBV19 and TRBJ2-2; 7 bases are shared with TRBD2. The sequenced sample was PBMCs or T cells enriched from blood (not recorded which). This TCR was recovered from a woman aged 40 to 50 with acute COVID-19. CDR3 sequence (DNA): TGTGCCAGTAGTAGCGGGAGTGACACCGGGGAGCTGTTTTTT. This gives the protein CASSSGSDTGELFF.